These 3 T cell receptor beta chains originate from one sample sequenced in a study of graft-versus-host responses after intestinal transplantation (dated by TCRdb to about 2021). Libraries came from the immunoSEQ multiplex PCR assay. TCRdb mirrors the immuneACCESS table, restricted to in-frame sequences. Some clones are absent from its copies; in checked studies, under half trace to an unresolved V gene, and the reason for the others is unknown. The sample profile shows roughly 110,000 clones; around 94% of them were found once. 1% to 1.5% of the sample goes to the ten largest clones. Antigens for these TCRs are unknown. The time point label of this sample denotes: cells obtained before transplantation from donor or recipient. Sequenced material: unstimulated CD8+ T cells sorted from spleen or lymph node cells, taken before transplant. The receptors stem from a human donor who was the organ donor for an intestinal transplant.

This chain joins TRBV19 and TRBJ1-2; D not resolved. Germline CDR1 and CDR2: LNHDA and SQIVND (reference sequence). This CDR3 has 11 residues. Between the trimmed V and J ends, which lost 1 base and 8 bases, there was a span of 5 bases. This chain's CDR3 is CASSIGRGYTF. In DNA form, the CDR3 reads TGTGCCAGTAGTATAGGGCGGGGCTACACCTTC.

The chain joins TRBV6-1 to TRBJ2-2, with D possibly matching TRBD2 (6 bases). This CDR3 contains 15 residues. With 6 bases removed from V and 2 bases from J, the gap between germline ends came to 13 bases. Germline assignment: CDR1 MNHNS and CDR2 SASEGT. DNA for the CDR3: TGTGCCAGCAGACCCGGGACTGGAAACACCGGGGAGCTGTTTTTT. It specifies CASRPGTGNTGELFF.

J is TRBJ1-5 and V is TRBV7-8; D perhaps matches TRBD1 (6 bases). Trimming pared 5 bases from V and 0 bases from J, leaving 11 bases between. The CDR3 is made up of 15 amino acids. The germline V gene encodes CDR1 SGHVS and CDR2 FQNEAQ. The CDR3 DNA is TGTGCCAGCAGCCCTTGGACAGATAGCAATCAGCCCCAGCATTTT. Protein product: CASSPWTDSNQPQHF.